These 30 T cell receptor beta chains were all obtained from the same sample, sequenced in a study of blood T cell repertoires in COVID-19. The repertoire was sequenced with immunoSEQ multiplex PCR; TCRdb's copy has only in-frame clones and lacks some. The sample holds about 59,000 clones, 60% to 80% seen once. The material sequenced was peripheral blood. These receptors were obtained from a man at least 80 years old with acute or convalescent COVID-19.

This sequence joins TRBV7-9 and TRBJ1-1, with TRBD1 as a possible D gene (5 bases). CDR1 and CDR2 (germline): SEHNR, FQNEAQ (reference sequence). The CDR3 has 15 amino acids. Trimming removed 2 bases from V and 2 bases from J, with 12 bases in between. The CDR3 coding sequence is TGTGCCAGCAGCTTATTACAGGACCGAAACACTGAAGCTTTCTTT. Its translation: CASSLLQDRNTEAFF.

For the CDR3, the DNA is TGTGCCTGGAGTGTTAATAGCGGGAAAAGGGAGCAGTACTTC. Its translation: CAWSVNSGKREQYF. The chain has TRBV30 and TRBJ2-7, with TRBD2 identical over 8 bases. Germline loops: CDR1 GTSNPN, CDR2 SVGIG (reference sequence). The CDR3 is 14 amino acids. Trimming at V came to 0 bases and at J to 7 bases, leaving 8 bases not matched to a gene.

This clone was seen once. The chain couples TRBV19 to TRBJ1-4; 9 bases map to TRBD1. Germline CDR1 reads LNHDA; CDR2 reads SQIVND (reference sequence). The J segment lost 8 bases and the V segment lost 6 bases, leaving 10 bases of the junction unmatched. The length of the CDR3 is 15 residues. CDR3 sequence: CASRGQGPAREKLFF. The CDR3 DNA sequence: TGTGCCAGTAGGGGACAGGGTCCGGCCCGGGAAAAACTGTTTTTT.

The V and J genes are TRBV3-1 (or the pseudogene TRBV3-2) and TRBJ1-2, with D perhaps TRBD1 (5 bases). V was trimmed by 2 bases and J by 2 bases, leaving 12 bases between them. Germline V CDR1 and CDR2: LGHDT, YNNKEL (reference sequence). The CDR3 loop spans 15 amino acids. CDR3 loop: CASSQPTGGNYGYTF. CDR3 nucleotide sequence: TGTGCCAGCAGCCAACCTACGGGGGGGAACTATGGCTACACCTTC.

This CDR3 reads CASSLIVAGVDEQFF. The CDR3 DNA follows: TGTGCCAGCAGCTTAATAGTAGCGGGAGTGGATGAGCAGTTCTTC. The chain has TRBV7-3 and TRBJ2-1; 9 bases match TRBD2. The length of the CDR3 is 15 residues. J lost 8 bases, V lost 1 base, and 6 bases had no gene match. Germline V CDR1 and CDR2: SGHTA, FQGTGA.

This clone appeared a single time. The chain carries TRBV5-1 and TRBJ2-1; 8 nucleotides line up with TRBD2. Per the germline V gene, CDR1 is SGHRS and CDR2 is YFSETQ. The CDR3 has 15 residues. The junction had 9 bases not matched to a gene; V was cut back by 0 bases and J by 10 bases. CDR3 sequence reads: CASSLDGRAIGEQFF. CDR3 nucleotides: TGCGCCAGCAGCTTGGACGGGAGGGCCATCGGGGAGCAGTTCTTC. Variable domain in full (rest from reference TRBV5-1 and TRBJ2-1): KAGVTQTPRYLIKTRGQQVTLSCSPISGHRSVSWYQQTPGQGLQFLFEYFSETQRNKGNFPGRFSGRQFSNSRSEMNVSTLELGDSALYLCASSLDGRAIGEQFFGPGTRLTVL.

The chain carries TRBV6-1 and TRBJ2-7, with D perhaps matching TRBD1 (5 bases). From germline, CDR1 is MNHNS and CDR2 SASEGT. The CDR3 totals 15 residues. The ends were cut back, 3 bases at V and 3 bases at J, with 15 bases in the middle. In DNA, the CDR3 is TGTGCCAGCAGTGAGGCAGGGAAGGAAAGCTACGAGCAGTACTTC. Its translation is CASSEAGKESYEQYF.

The chain combines TRBV30 with TRBJ1-5, with no clear D. The V gene's germline CDR1 is GTSNPN and CDR2 SVGIG (reference sequence). The CDR3 runs 17 residues. V dropped 2 bases and J dropped 6 bases, with 23 bases sitting between them. The CDR3 protein is CAWSRARGYAGSQPQHF. CDR3 DNA: TGTGCCTGGAGTCGCGCGCGGGGTTACGCAGGTAGTCAGCCCCAGCATTTT.

This clone was seen once. The gene calls are TRBV3-1 (or the pseudogene TRBV3-2) and TRBJ1-2, with D unclear. This CDR3 is built from 14 residues. Germline V gene sequence: CDR1 LGHDT, CDR2 YNNKEL (reference sequence). Deletions cut 1 base from V and 2 bases from J, with 8 bases between. The CDR3 spells CASSQGSRNYGYTF. CDR3 DNA: TGTGCCAGCAGCCAAGGTTCGCGGAACTATGGCTACACCTTC.

The genes are TRBV9 and TRBJ2-7, with D possibly TRBD2 on 5 matching bases. From germline, CDR1 is SGDLS and CDR2 YYNGEE. CDR3 length: 14 residues. V was cut by 4 bases and J by 0 bases, with 11 bases left in between. In nucleotides, the CDR3 is TGTGCCAGCAGCCCACGGGGAAGCTCCTACGAGCAGTACTTC. The encoded protein is CASSPRGSSYEQYF.

This rearrangement joins TRBV30 to TRBJ1-4; 7 positions match TRBD1. This CDR3 is 13 amino acids long. Germline loops: CDR1 GTSNPN, CDR2 SVGIG (reference sequence). V trimming: 5 bases; J trimming: 8 bases; junction bases outside the gene matches: 8. The CDR3 DNA reads TGTGCCTGGTCGACAGGGTTAGGAGAAAAACTGTTTTTT. The encoded protein is CAWSTGLGEKLFF.

This rearrangement joins TRBV5-1 to TRBJ2-7; tentative D call: TRBD1 (6 bases). Trimming removed 4 bases at V and 1 base at J, with 12 bases between. This CDR3 is built from 14 residues. Germline V gives CDR1 SGHRS, CDR2 YFSETQ. The CDR3 coding sequence is TGCGCCAGCAGCAAAGGGGACACTTCCTACGAGCAGTACTTC. Amino acids: CASSKGDTSYEQYF.

The V gene is TRBV7-9, the J gene TRBJ1-6, with D unclear. This CDR3 has 15 residues. The V and J ends lost 0 bases and 7 bases respectively, with 10 bases between them. The germline CDR1 and CDR2 sequences are SEHNR and FQNEAQ (reference sequence). This chain's CDR3 is CASSLAAVTNSPLHF. The DNA of the CDR3 is TGTGCCAGCAGCTTAGCGGCAGTGACAAATTCACCCCTCCACTTT.

J is TRBJ2-7 and V is TRBV3-1 (or the pseudogene TRBV3-2), with D uncertain. From germline, CDR1 is LGHDT and CDR2 YNNKEL (reference sequence). V lost 5 bases to trimming and J lost 2 bases, with 13 bases between them. This CDR3 region has 14 residues. The CDR3 spells CASSSSPVTYEQYF. Written as DNA, the CDR3 is TGTGCCAGCAGCTCCTCGCCGGTGACCTACGAGCAGTACTTC.

As DNA, the CDR3 is TGTGCCAGCAGCCAAGACCGACTCGGACACAATCAGCCCCAGCATTTT. This translates into CASSQDRLGHNQPQHF. V usage is TRBV14 and J usage is TRBJ1-5; D may be TRBD1 (5 bases). This CDR3 has 16 residues. The V gene's germline CDR1 is SGHDN and CDR2 FVKESK. V lost 0 bases to trimming and J lost 3 bases, with 12 bases between them.

The gene calls are TRBV11-3 and TRBJ2-3, with 10 bases identical to TRBD2. CDR3 length: 16 amino acids. Germline values: CDR1 SGHNT, CDR2 YENEEA. Trimming cost V 0 bases and J 2 bases; bases outside gene matches: 2. The chain's CDR3 is CASSLESGRATDTQYF. The CDR3 nucleotides are TGTGCCAGCAGCTTAGAGAGCGGGAGGGCCACAGATACGCAGTATTTT.

The chain recombines TRBV5-6 with TRBJ2-7, with TRBD2 as a possible D gene (5 bases). Looked up from germline, CDR1 is SGHDT and CDR2 is YYEEEE. V was trimmed by 4 bases and J by 0 bases, leaving 11 bases between them. This CDR3 contains 14 residues. The CDR3 region has the DNA TGTGCCAGCAGCAACGGGATGAACTCCTACGAGCAGTACTTC. It codes for CASSNGMNSYEQYF. Based on the CDR3 plus reference TRBV5-6 and TRBJ2-7, the full variable domain is DAGVTQSPTHLIKTRGQQVTLRCSPKSGHDTVSWYQQALGQGPQFIFQYYEEEERQRGNFPDRFSGHQFPNYSSELNVNALLLGDSALYLCASSNGMNSYEQYFGPGTRLTVT.

V is TRBV29-1 and J is TRBJ2-3; D unclear. The CDR3 runs 12 residues. Trimming left V 7 bases short and J 2 bases short, with 10 bases between. CDR1 SQVTM and CDR2 ANQGSEA come from the germline V gene. The CDR3 coding sequence is TGCAGCGACAGTTCCTACACAGATACGCAGTATTTT. Protein sequence: CSDSSYTDTQYF.

The count of this clone is one. The genes are TRBV5-6 and TRBJ1-2; 11 bases are a match to TRBD1. Germline lookup yields CDR1 SGHDT and CDR2 YYEEEE. V lost 4 bases to trimming and J lost 8 bases; unmatched junction nucleotides: 4. The CDR3 contains 13 residues. Here the CDR3 DNA reads TGTGCCAGCAGCCTGGGACAGGGGGAGGGCTACACCTTC. It is translated as CASSLGQGEGYTF.

This chain links TRBV5-5 with TRBJ1-4; D is unclear. The CDR3 has 14 residues. V was trimmed by 0 bases and J by 6 bases, leaving 9 bases between them. The V gene's germline CDR1 is SGHKS and CDR2 YYEKEE (reference sequence). CDR3 amino acids: CASSLVGVDEKLFF. The DNA of the CDR3 is TGTGCCAGCAGCTTGGTCGGGGTGGATGAAAAACTGTTTTTT.

This chain connects TRBV5-4 to TRBJ1-1; D gene unclear. The CDR3 consists of 14 residues. V gave up 4 bases and J gave up 0 bases, with 10 bases separating them. Germline CDR1 is SGHNT and CDR2 is YYREEE (reference sequence). This chain's CDR3 is CASSTESMNTEAFF. CDR3 sequence (DNA): TGTGCCAGCAGCACCGAAAGCATGAACACTGAAGCTTTCTTT.

The chain has TRBV11-2 and TRBJ1-6, with TRBD1 matching 8 bases. CDR3 length equals 16 residues. The V gene end was trimmed by 5 bases and the J gene end by 5 bases; junction bases not matched to a gene: 8. CDR1 is SGHAT and CDR2 is FQNNGV in the germline V gene. The CDR3 spells CASSPDRARNNSPLHF. Written as DNA, the CDR3 is TGTGCCAGCAGCCCGGACAGGGCTCGGAATAATTCACCCCTCCACTTT. The complete variable domain, with remaining parts taken from reference TRBV11-2 and TRBJ1-6, reads EAGVAQSPRYKIIEKRQSVAFWCNPISGHATLYWYQQILGQGPKLLIQFQNNGVVDDSQLPKDRFSAERLKGVDSTLKIQPAKLEDSAVYLCASSPDRARNNSPLHFGNGTRLTVT.

The chain combines TRBV4-2 with TRBJ1-5; D ambiguous. CDR3 length equals 16 residues. CDR1 and CDR2 (germline): LGHNA, YNFKEQ. V was trimmed by 0 bases and J by 0 bases, leaving 9 bases between them. The CDR3 nucleotides are TGTGCCAGCAGCCAAGAAATATCGTATAGCAATCAGCCCCAGCATTTT. Amino acids: CASSQEISYSNQPQHF.

V usage is TRBV5-4 and J usage is TRBJ2-1; 8 bases map to TRBD2. This CDR3 is built from 16 residues. The V gene's germline CDR1 is SGHNT and CDR2 YYREEE (reference sequence). J lost 9 bases, V lost 3 bases, and 14 bases had no gene match. The CDR3 nucleotides read TGTGCCAGCAGCTCCCGACTAGCGTCTCGTCGGGGTGAGCAGTTCTTC. This translates into CASSSRLASRRGEQFF.

This clone was observed a handful of times. The chain carries TRBV11-3 and TRBJ2-1, with 9 bases lining up with TRBD2. V lost 5 bases to trimming and J lost 10 bases; unmatched junction nucleotides: 9. The germline gives CDR1 SGHNT, CDR2 YENEEA. This CDR3 contains 14 residues. The CDR3 DNA is TGTGCCAGCAGCGAGGGACTAGCTACCCAAGAGCAGTTCTTC. Translated, it gives CASSEGLATQEQFF.

The chain uses TRBV5-6 and TRBJ1-1; D call uncertain. This CDR3 has 11 amino acids. Germline loops: CDR1 SGHDT, CDR2 YYEEEE. Deletions cut 3 bases from V and 7 bases from J, with 7 bases between. CDR3 DNA sequence: TGTGCCAGCAGCTCATACAGTGAAGCTTTCTTT. Residues: CASSSYSEAFF.

This clone was seen just once. The chain combines TRBV6-5 with TRBJ1-2; 7 bases map to TRBD1. From germline, CDR1 is MNHEY and CDR2 SVGAGI. After removal of 4 bases from V and 7 bases from J, the junction contained 9 bases not matched to a gene. CDR3 length equals 14 residues. The chain's CDR3 is CASSFSDREVGYTF. CDR3 nucleotide sequence: TGTGCCAGCAGTTTCTCCGACAGGGAAGTTGGCTACACCTTC.

This clone was found a few times. This chain uses TRBV19 with TRBJ1-2; 11 bases match TRBD1. V shed 6 bases and J 8 bases; nucleotides not matched to a gene: 8. In germline, CDR1 is LNHDA, CDR2 SQIVND (reference sequence). The CDR3 runs 14 residues. The CDR3 DNA follows: TGTGCCAGTAGGTGGACAGGGGGCCTCTTGGGCTACACCTTC. Translating it yields CASRWTGGLLGYTF.

CDR3 protein: CASHPGTASGNTIYF. The DNA of the CDR3 is TGCGCCAGCCATCCCGGTACTGCCTCTGGAAACACCATATATTTT. V usage is TRBV5-1 and J usage is TRBJ1-3; D remains ambiguous. Trimming pared 7 bases from V and 0 bases from J, leaving 14 bases between. The CDR3 covers 15 residues. Germline CDR1 and CDR2: SGHRS and YFSETQ.

The chain employs TRBV6-6 and TRBJ2-1; tentatively, D is TRBD2 (6 bases). The CDR3 loop spans 14 amino acids. V was clipped by 6 bases and J by 4 bases, with 13 bases between them. The germline CDR1 and CDR2 sequences are MNHNY and SVGAGI (reference sequence). This CDR3 reads CASRGGTLYNEQFF. For the CDR3, the DNA is TGTGCCAGCAGGGGCGGGACGCTTTACAATGAGCAGTTCTTC.